This passage covers 27 T cell receptor beta chains from one sample sequenced in a study of cytomegalovirus exposure and HLA in healthy donors. It was with 60 Vbeta and 13 Jbeta primers that the PCR ran. Only in-frame clones appear in the TCRdb table, and some are missing; sequencing was by immunoSEQ multiplex PCR. The data hold 80,000 to 95,000 clones, with around 79% observed a single time. Sequenced input: PBMCs. All receptors derive from a young man in good health and CMV-seropositive.

The chain uses TRBV2 and TRBJ1-4; D call uncertain. The V gene lost 7 bases and the J gene lost 13 bases, with 13 bases spanning the gap. Germline V lookup: CDR1 SNHLY, CDR2 FYNNEI. CDR3 size: 11 residues. The CDR3 DNA reads as TGTGCCAGCAATTCCGAAACTATACTGTTTTTT. As protein: CASNSETILFF.

The rearrangement joins TRBV28 to TRBJ2-1; no definite D call. Germline CDR1 reads MDHEN; CDR2 reads SYDVKM. The V end was cut by 4 bases, the J end by 0 bases, with 7 bases between. The CDR3 spans 14 residues. CDR3 sequence (DNA): TGTGCCAGCAGTTCCAGGAACTCCTACAATGAGCAGTTCTTC. It translates to CASSSRNSYNEQFF.

This chain uses TRBV29-1 with TRBJ2-2, with 9 bases matching TRBD1. The CDR3 extends over 13 amino acids. The V gene end was trimmed by 7 bases and the J gene end by 7 bases; junction bases not matched to a gene: 7. Germline loops: CDR1 SQVTM, CDR2 ANQGSEA. The CDR3 spells CSAGDRVGGELFF. The CDR3 DNA reads as TGCAGCGCCGGGGACAGGGTCGGCGGGGAGCTGTTTTTT.

The chain links TRBV30 to TRBJ1-2; D ambiguous. CDR1 and CDR2 from the germline V gene are GTSNPN and SVGIG (reference sequence). V gave up 0 bases and J gave up 5 bases, with 19 bases separating them. This CDR3 is built from 16 residues. The CDR3 nucleotides are TGTGCCTGGAGTGTGAACAGAACGGTGGAACTTTATGGCTACACCTTC. Amino acids: CAWSVNRTVELYGYTF.

The chain combines TRBV10-3 with TRBJ2-2, with no clear D. Germline loops: CDR1 ENHRY, CDR2 SYGVKD. V gave up 11 bases and J gave up 0 bases, with 13 bases separating them. The CDR3 runs 14 residues. CDR3: CAAETPTNTGELFF. DNA of the CDR3: TGTGCCGCCGAGACACCAACGAACACCGGGGAGCTGTTTTTT.

This clone was seen just once. The chain couples TRBV5-4 to TRBJ2-1, with 12 bases aligning to TRBD2. The CDR3 extends over 17 amino acids. Germline values: CDR1 SGHNT, CDR2 YYREEE (reference sequence). After removal of 4 bases from V and 7 bases from J, the junction contained 12 bases not matched to a gene. The chain's CDR3 is CASSRFQSSGRANEQFF. In DNA form, the CDR3 reads TGTGCCAGCAGCCGCTTCCAATCTAGCGGGAGGGCAAATGAGCAGTTCTTC.

This clone came up once. This rearrangement joins TRBV29-1 to TRBJ2-1; 7 nucleotides align to TRBD2. Germline CDR1 and CDR2: SQVTM and ANQGSEA. CDR3 length equals 15 residues. The V and J ends lost 3 bases and 4 bases, in that order; junction bases with no gene match: 9. The CDR3 DNA reads as TGCAGCGTTGATGCGTCAAGCGGGGTGTACAATGAGCAGTTCTTC. Residues: CSVDASSGVYNEQFF.

This chain links TRBV2 with TRBJ2-3; 8 bases fit TRBD2. This CDR3 is 13 amino acids long. Germline trimming cut 9 bases from V and 5 bases from J; bases unmatched to any gene: 7. Germline assignment: CDR1 SNHLY and CDR2 FYNNEI. For the CDR3, the DNA is TGTGCCAGAAGGGCGGGAGGAAAAGATACGCAGTATTTT. Translating gives CARRAGGKDTQYF.

This clone was seen a few times. This chain connects TRBV15 to TRBJ1-1; 7 bases are a match to TRBD1. The germline V gene has CDR1 LNHNV and CDR2 YYDKDF (reference sequence). The CDR3 is 16 amino acids. V lost 3 bases and J lost 4; bases outside the gene matches: 11. CDR3 bases: TGTGCCACCAGCAGGGGTAATCACAGGGGTCCCACTGAAGCTTTCTTT. It specifies CATSRGNHRGPTEAFF.

The chain joins TRBV15 to TRBJ2-7; D may be TRBD2 (7 bases). CDR3 length: 19 amino acids. V was shortened by 0 bases and J by 2 bases, with 23 bases between the two germline ends. The V gene's germline CDR1 is LNHNV and CDR2 YYDKDF (reference sequence). This chain's CDR3 is CATSRDSGDGLGRTYEQYF. Written as DNA, the CDR3 is TGTGCCACCAGCAGAGATTCAGGGGATGGTCTCGGGAGGACCTACGAGCAGTACTTC.

This clone was detected a few times. This chain joins TRBV5-6 and TRBJ1-1; no clear D. Germline values: CDR1 SGHDT, CDR2 YYEEEE. V was pared by 1 base and J by 5 bases, with 9 bases between. CDR3 size: 13 residues. CDR3 protein: CASSLRTGTEAFF. The CDR3 coding sequence is TGTGCCAGCAGCTTGCGTACGGGGACTGAAGCTTTCTTT.

The chain couples TRBV29-1 to TRBJ2-1; D is perhaps TRBD1 (6 bases). Germline CDR1 reads SQVTM; CDR2 reads ANQGSEA. The CDR3 runs 13 residues. Trimming left V 7 bases short and J 9 bases short, with 19 bases between. The CDR3 region is CSAHLTGKAEQFF. DNA of the CDR3: TGCAGCGCTCATTTAACAGGGAAGGCTGAGCAGTTCTTC.

The genes are TRBV5-4 and TRBJ2-1, with D perhaps matching TRBD2 (5 bases). CDR3 length: 13 amino acids. Trimming took 4 bases from V and 7 from J, leaving 12 bases between them. Germline CDR1 SGHNT, CDR2 YYREEE (reference sequence). CDR3 region: CASSRPTRNEQFF. The CDR3 bases are TGTGCCAGCAGCCGACCAACTAGGAATGAGCAGTTCTTC.

The chain combines TRBV10-1 with TRBJ1-2; D gene uncertain. V lost 7 bases to trimming and J lost 0 bases, with 18 bases between them. CDR1 is WNHNN and CDR2 is SYGVQD in the germline V gene (reference sequence). The CDR3 consists of 16 residues. CDR3 protein: CASTPRLRGSNYGYTF. The CDR3 DNA follows: TGCGCCAGCACCCCTAGGCTACGGGGATCTAACTATGGCTACACCTTC.

The chain has TRBV5-1 and TRBJ2-5; D not resolved. V was cut by 3 bases and J by 1 base, with 7 bases left in between. The germline CDR1 and CDR2 sequences are SGHRS and YFSETQ. The CDR3 has 13 amino acids. CDR3 bases: TGCGCCAGCAGCTCCTCTCCCCAAGAGACCCAGTACTTC. This encodes CASSSSPQETQYF.

The CDR3 DNA reads as TGCGCCAGCAGCTTGTCGAGGGACAGGAACTACGAGCAGTACTTC. It codes for CASSLSRDRNYEQYF. The rearrangement links TRBV5-1 to TRBJ2-7; 8 nucleotides align to TRBD1. The CDR3 contains 15 residues. From germline, CDR1 is SGHRS and CDR2 YFSETQ. The V gene end was trimmed by 1 base and the J gene end by 3 bases; junction bases not matched to a gene: 6.

This chain uses TRBV10-3 with TRBJ2-3, with D tentatively TRBD1 (6 bases). Germline-derived CDR1 and CDR2 are ENHRY and SYGVKD. There are 13 residues in the CDR3. V lost 7 bases and J lost 2, with 10 bases in between. The CDR3 DNA follows: TGTGCCATCACCCCAGGGGACACAGATACGCAGTATTTT. This gives the protein CAITPGDTDTQYF.

The table lists this clone with a few counts. The rearrangement links TRBV5-1 to TRBJ1-1, with D tentatively TRBD1 (6 bases). Germline loops: CDR1 SGHRS, CDR2 YFSETQ. The CDR3 spans 15 residues. Trimming removed 2 bases at V and 8 bases at J, with 19 bases between. The CDR3 nucleotides are TGCGCCAGCAGCTTACAAACAACAGGGCGGAACGAAGCTTTCTTT. Amino acids: CASSLQTTGRNEAFF.

This chain joins TRBV28 and TRBJ2-1; 7 bases are a match to TRBD2. Germline values: CDR1 MDHEN, CDR2 SYDVKM. The J segment lost 2 bases and the V segment lost 7 bases, leaving 8 bases of the junction unmatched. The CDR3 sequence is 15 residues long. The CDR3 spells CASTQLAGAYNEQFF. DNA for the CDR3: TGTGCCAGCACCCAATTGGCGGGGGCCTACAATGAGCAGTTCTTC.

The J gene is TRBJ2-7, the V gene TRBV5-1; 7 nucleotides align to TRBD2. V lost 3 bases and J lost 2; bases outside the gene matches: 8. Germline CDR1 and CDR2: SGHRS and YFSETQ. The CDR3 loop spans 15 amino acids. This CDR3 reads CASSSGSSGPYEQYF. As DNA, the CDR3 is TGCGCCAGCAGCTCCGGGTCTAGCGGTCCCTACGAGCAGTACTTC.

V usage is TRBV6-1 and J usage is TRBJ1-1; D is ambiguous. Germline-derived CDR1 and CDR2 are MNHNS and SASEGT. Trimming left V 6 bases short and J 7 bases short, with 9 bases between. This CDR3 spans 11 amino acids. CDR3 sequence: CASSSVNEAFF. The CDR3 DNA is TGTGCCAGCAGCAGTGTTAATGAAGCTTTCTTT.

This chain uses TRBV6-1 with TRBJ2-7; TRBD2 aligns across 14 bases. This CDR3 is 15 amino acids long. Germline values: CDR1 MNHNS, CDR2 SASEGT. The junction had 1 base not matched to a gene; V was cut back by 4 bases and J by 2 bases. The CDR3 nucleotides are TGTGCCAGCAGTGGACTAGCGGGAGGGCCCTACGAGCAGTACTTC. Its protein product is CASSGLAGGPYEQYF.

This clone showed up just a few times. The chain carries TRBV5-1 and TRBJ2-3, with D unresolved. Looked up from germline, CDR1 is SGHRS and CDR2 is YFSETQ. The CDR3 totals 13 residues. V was trimmed by 0 bases and J by 4 bases, leaving 6 bases between them. The CDR3 DNA reads TGCGCCAGCAGCTTGGCCGTCCCAGATACGCAGTATTTT. Translation gives CASSLAVPDTQYF.

This clone occurred once. This chain uses TRBV4-2 with TRBJ1-5; possible D gene TRBD1, 5 bases. CDR3 length: 15 residues. V lost 0 bases and J lost 2, with 8 bases in between. Germline lookup yields CDR1 LGHNA and CDR2 YNFKEQ. Written as DNA, the CDR3 is TGTGCCAGCAGCCAAGAAGAAGGGGGCAATCAGCCCCAGCATTTT. It yields the protein CASSQEEGGNQPQHF.

The V call is TRBV6-1, the J call TRBJ2-7; 11 bases agree with TRBD1. The germline V gene has CDR1 MNHNS and CDR2 SASEGT. With 4 bases clipped from V and 4 bases from J, the junction kept 3 bases outside the gene matches. The CDR3 has 14 residues. CDR3 sequence (DNA): TGTGCCAGCAGTGGGACAGGGGGCGGGTACGAGCAGTACTTC. Its protein product is CASSGTGGGYEQYF.

This clone appeared a single time. V usage is TRBV27 and J usage is TRBJ1-1, with D possibly matching TRBD1 (6 bases). V lost 6 bases to trimming and J lost 7 bases, with 15 bases between them. CDR1 and CDR2 from the germline V gene are MNHEY and SMNVEV (reference sequence). CDR3 length: 13 amino acids. CDR3 loop: CASSPTGKNEAFF. CDR3 DNA: TGTGCCAGCAGCCCGACAGGCAAGAATGAAGCTTTCTTT.

The chain couples TRBV5-1 to TRBJ2-7; D call uncertain. Deletions cut 0 bases from V and 3 bases from J, with 4 bases between. Germline CDR1 is SGHRS and CDR2 is YFSETQ. CDR3 length equals 12 residues. This CDR3 reads CASSLVRYEQYF. The CDR3 DNA is TGCGCCAGCAGCTTGGTGCGCTACGAGCAGTACTTC.